This T cell receptor beta chain stems from a study of cytomegalovirus exposure and HLA in healthy donors. Amplification used 60 Vbeta primers and 13 Jbeta primers. Sequenced by immunoSEQ multiplex PCR; TCRdb stores in-frame clones only, minus some. The sample shows around 98,000 clones, roughly 73% of them seen only once. This CDR3 has 16 residues. Trimming left V 3 bases short and J 0 bases short, with 9 bases between. CDR1 and CDR2 (germline): SGHDN, FVKESK. The chain carries TRBV14 and TRBJ2-6; no clear D. This receptor was obtained from a woman in her thirties or forties in good health and CMV-seronegative. Sequencing was done on a sample of PBMCs. The CDR3 reads CASSHLSSSGANVLTF. The CDR3 DNA is TGTGCCAGCAGCCATTTGTCTAGCTCTGGGGCCAACGTCCTGACTTTC.